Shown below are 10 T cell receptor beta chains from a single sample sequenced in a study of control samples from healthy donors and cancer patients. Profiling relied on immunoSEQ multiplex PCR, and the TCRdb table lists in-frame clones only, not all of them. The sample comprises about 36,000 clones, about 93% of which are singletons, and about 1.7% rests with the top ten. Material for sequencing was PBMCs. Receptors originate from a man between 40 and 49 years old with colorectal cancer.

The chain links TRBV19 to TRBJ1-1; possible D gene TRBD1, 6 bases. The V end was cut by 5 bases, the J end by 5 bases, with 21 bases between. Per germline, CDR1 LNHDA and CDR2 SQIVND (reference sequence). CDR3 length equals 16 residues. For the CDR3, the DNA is TGTGCCAGTAGTTTCGACAGGAGATCGAGGTGGACTGAAGCTTTCTTT. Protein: CASSFDRRSRWTEAFF.

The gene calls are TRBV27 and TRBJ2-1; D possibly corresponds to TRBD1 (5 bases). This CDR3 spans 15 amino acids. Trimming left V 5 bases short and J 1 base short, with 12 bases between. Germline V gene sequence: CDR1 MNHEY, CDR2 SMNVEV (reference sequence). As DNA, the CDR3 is TGTGCCAGCAGTCCACTGACAGCATCCTACAATGAGCAGTTCTTC. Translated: CASSPLTASYNEQFF.

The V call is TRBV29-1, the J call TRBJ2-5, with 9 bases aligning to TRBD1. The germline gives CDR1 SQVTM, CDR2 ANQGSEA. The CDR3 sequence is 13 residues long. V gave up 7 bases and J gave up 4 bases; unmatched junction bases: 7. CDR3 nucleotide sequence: TGCAGCGCCCTTTCACAGGGGGCAGAGACCCAGTACTTC. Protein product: CSALSQGAETQYF.

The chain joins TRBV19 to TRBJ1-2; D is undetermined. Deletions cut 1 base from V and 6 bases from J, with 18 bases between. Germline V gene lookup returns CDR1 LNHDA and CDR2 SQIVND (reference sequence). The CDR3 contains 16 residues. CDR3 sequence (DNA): TGTGCCAGTAGTATAGCCAATGCGGTTAGAGGGCATGGCTACACCTTC. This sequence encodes CASSIANAVRGHGYTF.

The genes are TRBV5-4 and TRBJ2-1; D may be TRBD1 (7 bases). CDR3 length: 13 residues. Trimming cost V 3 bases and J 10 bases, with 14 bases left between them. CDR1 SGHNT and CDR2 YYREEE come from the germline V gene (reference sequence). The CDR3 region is CASSSTGRHEQFF. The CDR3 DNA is TGTGCCAGCAGCTCGACAGGGAGGCACGAGCAGTTCTTC. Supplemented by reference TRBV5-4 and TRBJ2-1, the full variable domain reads ETGVTQSPTHLIKTRGQQVTLRCSSQSGHNTVSWYQQALGQGPQFIFQYYREEENGRGNFPPRFSGLQFPNYSSELNVNALELDDSALYLCASSSTGRHEQFFGPGTRLTVL.

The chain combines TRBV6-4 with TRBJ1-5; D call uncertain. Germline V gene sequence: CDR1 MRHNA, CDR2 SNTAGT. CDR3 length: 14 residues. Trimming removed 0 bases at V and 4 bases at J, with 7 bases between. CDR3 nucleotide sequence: TGTGCCAGCAGTGACTCCCACGGGAATCAGCCCCAGCATTTT. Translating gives CASSDSHGNQPQHF.

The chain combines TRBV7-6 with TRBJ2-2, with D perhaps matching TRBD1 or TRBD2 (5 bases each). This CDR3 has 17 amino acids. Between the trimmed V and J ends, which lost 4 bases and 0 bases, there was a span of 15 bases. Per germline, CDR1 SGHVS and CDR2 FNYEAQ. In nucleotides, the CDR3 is TGTGCCAGCAGCTATCCTGAGGGACGATCGAACACCGGGGAGCTGTTTTTT. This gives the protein CASSYPEGRSNTGELFF. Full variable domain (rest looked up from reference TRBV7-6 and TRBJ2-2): GAGVSQSPRYKVTKRGQDVALRCDPISGHVSLYWYRQALGQGPEFLTYFNYEAQQDKSGLPNDRFSAERPEGSISTLTIQRTEQRDSAMYRCASSYPEGRSNTGELFFGEGSRLTVL.

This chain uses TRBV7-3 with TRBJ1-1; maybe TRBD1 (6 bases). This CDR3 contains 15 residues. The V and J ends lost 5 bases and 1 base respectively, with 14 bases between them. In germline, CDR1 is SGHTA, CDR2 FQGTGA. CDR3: CASSPWQGKNTEAFF. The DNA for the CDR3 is TGTGCCAGCAGCCCATGGCAGGGGAAGAACACTGAAGCTTTCTTT.

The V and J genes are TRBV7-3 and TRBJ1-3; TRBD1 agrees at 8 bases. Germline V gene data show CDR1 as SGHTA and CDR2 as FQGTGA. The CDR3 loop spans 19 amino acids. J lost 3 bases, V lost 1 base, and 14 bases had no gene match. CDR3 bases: TGTGCCAGCAGCTTAAACTCAATAGACCGGACAGGGATTGGAAACACCATATATTTT. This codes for CASSLNSIDRTGIGNTIYF.

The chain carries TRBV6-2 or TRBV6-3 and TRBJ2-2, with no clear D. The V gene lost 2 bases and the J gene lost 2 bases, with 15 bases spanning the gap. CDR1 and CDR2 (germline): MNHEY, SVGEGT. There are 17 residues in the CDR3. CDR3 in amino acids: CASSYPKGRTNTGELFF. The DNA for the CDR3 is TGTGCCAGCAGTTACCCGAAGGGAAGGACCAACACCGGGGAGCTGTTTTTT.